The 20 T cell receptor beta chains in this list originate from one sample, sequenced in a study of blood T cell repertoires in COVID-19. Data came from immunoSEQ multiplex PCR; TCRdb stores just in-frame clones and leaves some out. The profile covers 90,000 to 140,000 clones, with less than 90% appearing a single time and around 4.3% taken by the ten largest. What was sequenced was peripheral blood. The receptors stem from a man aged 45-65 years with acute or convalescent COVID-19.

This rearrangement joins TRBV7-3 to TRBJ2-1; tentatively, D is TRBD1 (6 bases). This CDR3 is 11 amino acids long. CDR1 and CDR2 from the germline V gene are SGHTA and FQGTGA. Trimming shortened V by 5 bases and J by 7 bases, and 6 bases separated the two germline ends. The CDR3: CASSQGNEQFF. The CDR3 DNA reads TGTGCCAGCAGCCAGGGGAATGAGCAGTTCTTC. Drawing the rest from reference TRBV7-3 and TRBJ2-1, the complete variable domain is GAGVSQTPSNKVTEKGKYVELRCDPISGHTALYWYRQSLGQGPEFLIYFQGTGAADDSGLPNDRFFAVRPEGSVSTLKIQRTERGDSAVYLCASSQGNEQFFGPGTRLTVL.

This chain connects TRBV24-1 to TRBJ2-5; 8 bases align to TRBD2. This CDR3 is 16 amino acids long. The trim removed 3 bases at V and 3 bases at J, leaving 8 bases unmatched. Germline V CDR1 and CDR2: KGHDR, SFDVKD. The CDR3 sequence is CATSDPSGGGEETQYF. CDR3 nucleotides: TGTGCCACCAGTGATCCCTCGGGGGGGGGTGAAGAGACCCAGTACTTC.

The J gene is TRBJ2-5, the V gene TRBV5-6, with a weak D call TRBD2 (7 bases). The CDR3 is 14 residues long. Looked up from germline, CDR1 is SGHDT and CDR2 is YYEEEE. V dropped 2 bases and J dropped 5 bases, with 13 bases sitting between them. The CDR3 coding sequence is TGTGCCAGCAGCTTTGGACTAGGGGGTGAGACCCAGTACTTC. Its translation is CASSFGLGGETQYF.

The V gene is TRBV11-3, the J gene TRBJ2-7, with 8 bases matching TRBD1. Trimming at V came to 2 bases and at J to 4 bases, leaving 19 bases not matched to a gene. CDR3 size: 19 residues. Germline V gene sequence: CDR1 SGHNT, CDR2 YENEEA. CDR3 protein: CASSLYYLSYDRGAYEQYF. In nucleotides, the CDR3 is TGTGCCAGCAGCTTATATTATCTGTCCTACGACAGGGGAGCGTACGAGCAGTACTTC.

The chain carries TRBV10-1 and TRBJ1-5, with D perhaps matching TRBD1 (5 bases). V dropped 2 bases and J dropped 9 bases, with 17 bases sitting between them. The CDR3 is made up of 15 amino acids. Germline loops: CDR1 WNHNN, CDR2 SYGVQD (reference sequence). Written as DNA, the CDR3 is TGCGCCAGCAGTGAGGGTCCCACAGGCGCCGGGCCCCAGCATTTT. Amino acids: CASSEGPTGAGPQHF.

The chain is built from TRBV21-1 and TRBJ2-2; the table's D call of TRBD1 was not tested on the DNA. TRBV21-1 is termed a pseudogene. The CDR3 is made up of 15 amino acids. The CDR3 spells CASSNVLRVAGELFF. In DNA, the CDR3 is TGTGCCAGCAGCAATGTCCTCAGGGTAGCAGGGGAGCTGTTTTTT.

The chain combines TRBV6-5 with TRBJ2-7; 8 positions match TRBD1. The CDR3 is 14 residues long. J gave up 2 bases and V 6 bases, and 6 bases lay outside the gene matches. CDR1 is MNHEY, CDR2 SVGAGI, per germline. Written as DNA, the CDR3 is TGTGCCAGCAGCTCGACAGGGGTTGCCTACGAGCAGTACTTC. Translation gives CASSSTGVAYEQYF.

The chain joins TRBV6-5 to TRBJ2-5; TRBD2 is a possible D gene (6 bases). Germline V gene sequence: CDR1 MNHEY, CDR2 SVGAGI. V lost 4 bases to trimming and J lost 8 bases, with 17 bases between them. This CDR3 spans 14 amino acids. CDR3 DNA sequence: TGTGCCAGCAGTTCACCGGGACTGGGTGGCACCCAGTACTTC. Residues: CASSSPGLGGTQYF.

This clone occurred once. This chain connects TRBV6-1 to TRBJ2-7; TRBD2 matches at 11 bases. J was trimmed by 5 bases and V by 1 base; bases with no gene match: 4. In germline, CDR1 is MNHNS, CDR2 SASEGT. The CDR3 extends over 15 amino acids. CDR3 region: CASSEGASGRHEQYF. In DNA, the CDR3 is TGTGCCAGCAGTGAAGGGGCTAGCGGGAGGCACGAGCAGTACTTC.

A single count supports this clone. The chain's CDR3 is CASSVDVSSGSYEQYF. The DNA for the CDR3 is TGTGCCAGCAGCGTAGATGTGTCTAGCGGGAGTTACGAGCAGTACTTC. The chain couples TRBV9 to TRBJ2-7, with 10 bases fitting TRBD2. CDR1 and CDR2 from the germline V gene are SGDLS and YYNGEE. The trim removed 0 bases at V and 4 bases at J, leaving 7 bases unmatched. The CDR3 sequence is 16 residues long. Together with reference TRBV9 and TRBJ2-7, the CDR3 gives the full variable domain: DSGVTQTPKHLITATGQRVTLRCSPRSGDLSVYWYQQSLDQGLQFLIQYYNGEERAKGNILERFSAQQFPDLHSELNLSSLELGDSALYFCASSVDVSSGSYEQYFGPGTRLTVT.

CDR3 amino acids: CASTPTSPNQLAKNIQYF. In DNA, the CDR3 is TGTGCCAGCACCCCGACATCACCCAACCAACTAGCCAAAAACATTCAGTACTTC. The chain links TRBV2 to TRBJ2-4; D not certain. Trimming removed 7 bases from V and 0 bases from J, with 22 bases in between. In germline, CDR1 is SNHLY, CDR2 FYNNEI. This CDR3 is 18 amino acids long.

The rearrangement links TRBV5-1 to TRBJ2-1; no clear D. The CDR3 runs to 15 residues. Trimming cost V 4 bases and J 2 bases, with 13 bases left between them. CDR1 and CDR2 from the germline V gene are SGHRS and YFSETQ. CDR3 DNA: TGCGCCAGCAGCCCCGTTGAGGATCCCTACAATGAGCAGTTCTTC. Translated: CASSPVEDPYNEQFF. The entire variable domain, with the rest obtained from reference TRBV5-1 and TRBJ2-1, is as follows: KAGVTQTPRYLIKTRGQQVTLSCSPISGHRSVSWYQQTPGQGLQFLFEYFSETQRNKGNFPGRFSGRQFSNSRSEMNVSTLELGDSALYLCASSPVEDPYNEQFFGPGTRLTVL.

The chain combines TRBV5-6 with TRBJ1-5; a possible D gene is TRBD1 (5 bases). This CDR3 is built from 14 residues. Germline V lookup: CDR1 SGHDT, CDR2 YYEEEE. V was pared by 3 bases and J by 5 bases, with 12 bases between. In DNA form, the CDR3 reads TGTGCCAGCAGCTCGTACAGGACCTATCAGCCCCAGCATTTT. This codes for CASSSYRTYQPQHF.

The gene calls are TRBV5-1 and TRBJ2-1; 7 nucleotides align to TRBD2. Per germline, CDR1 SGHRS and CDR2 YFSETQ. J gave up 7 bases and V 0 bases, and 10 bases lay outside the gene matches. CDR3 length equals 16 residues. The CDR3 loop reads CASSLGALAASNEQFF. The CDR3 coding sequence is TGCGCCAGCAGCTTGGGGGCGCTAGCGGCTTCTAATGAGCAGTTCTTC.

The CDR3 DNA sequence: TGTGCCAGCAGCTTAGCGCCGGGACATAAAATGAACACTGAAGCTTTCTTT. Its protein product is CASSLAPGHKMNTEAFF. The rearrangement links TRBV7-9 to TRBJ1-1; TRBD1 might be the D (6 bases). The ends were cut back, 0 bases at V and 0 bases at J, with 14 bases in the middle. The CDR3 sequence is 17 residues long. CDR1 is SEHNR, CDR2 FQNEAQ, per germline (reference sequence).

The chain couples TRBV2 to TRBJ2-3; TRBD1 might be the D (6 bases). The ends were cut back, 7 bases at V and 2 bases at J, with 13 bases in the middle. This CDR3 is 14 amino acids long. The germline CDR1 and CDR2 sequences are SNHLY and FYNNEI. This CDR3 is CASTIQGHTDTQYF. The CDR3 nucleotides are TGTGCCAGCACAATTCAGGGGCACACAGATACGCAGTATTTT.

The chain employs TRBV5-1 and TRBJ1-2; D remains unclear. The CDR3 is 15 amino acids. The V end lost 0 bases, the J end lost 5 bases, and 14 bases lay between the germline ends. Germline CDR1 reads SGHRS; CDR2 reads YFSETQ. In DNA form, the CDR3 reads TGCGCCAGCAGCTTGGCCGCACCCTGGGAGTATGGCTACACCTTC. Amino acid sequence: CASSLAAPWEYGYTF.

The chain employs TRBV11-2 and TRBJ2-7; no clear D. CDR1 and CDR2 from the germline V gene are SGHAT and FQNNGV. The CDR3 has 11 residues. V was clipped by 3 bases and J by 2 bases, with 2 bases between them. The CDR3: CASSFAYEQYF. DNA of the CDR3: TGTGCCAGCAGCTTCGCCTACGAGCAGTACTTC.

This rearrangement joins TRBV19 to TRBJ1-5; D is uncertain. The ends were cut back, 9 bases at V and 4 bases at J, with 13 bases in the middle. This CDR3 has 13 residues. Germline V gene lookup returns CDR1 LNHDA and CDR2 SQIVND (reference sequence). The CDR3 DNA is TGTGCCAGCGGACTCCAGAATAATCAGCCCCAGCATTTT. The encoded protein is CASGLQNNQPQHF.

The CDR3 reads CASSHPTVHPSGNTIYF. The CDR3 region has the DNA TGTGCCAGCAGCCACCCTACAGTCCACCCCTCTGGAAACACCATATATTTT. The chain combines TRBV4-2 with TRBJ1-3; no firm D call. V lost 3 bases to trimming and J lost 0 bases, with 15 bases between them. The germline gives CDR1 LGHNA, CDR2 YNFKEQ. CDR3 size: 17 residues.